Listed below are T cell receptor beta chains from one sample, sequenced in a study of blood T cell repertoires in COVID-19. Data came from immunoSEQ multiplex PCR; TCRdb stores just in-frame clones and leaves some out. The table includes tens of thousands of clones, approximately 90% detected once. The sequencing input was peripheral blood. These receptors were taken from a man aged 65-85 years with active or convalescent COVID-19. Each CDR3 is given with its conserved first and last residue. A D gene is named only where the DNA matches it firmly. A row's size may be missing; if present it is once, few, many or a size class.

clone size	D gene	J gene	V gene	CDR3 protein	CDR3 DNA
-	TRBD1	TRBJ2-4	TRBV13	CASSLDRTGSLVMAKNIQYF	TGTGCCAGCAGCTTAGATCGGACAGGGTCGTTGGTCATGGCCAAAAACATTCAGTACTTC
-	-	TRBJ1-3	TRBV9	CASSVGGAGNTIYF	TGTGCCAGCAGCGTAGGGGGGGCTGGAAACACCATATATTTT
-	-	TRBJ1-2	TRBV9	CASSVGGQGFHGYTF	TGTGCCAGCAGCGTAGGGGGGCAGGGTTTCCATGGCTACACCTTC
few	TRBD2	TRBJ2-5	TRBV19	CASSPRLAGSETQYF	TGTGCCAGTAGCCCCAGACTAGCGGGGAGTGAGACCCAGTACTTC
-	TRBD1	TRBJ1-1	TRBV6-6	CASSRQGATEAFF	TGTGCCAGCAGTCGACAGGGGGCGACTGAAGCTTTCTTT
-	-	TRBJ1-1	TRBV28	CASRSQALGGTEAFF	TGTGCCAGCAGGTCTCAGGCTCTGGGGGGCACTGAAGCTTTCTTT
once	TRBD1	TRBJ2-7	TRBV27	CASSSRGRYEQYF	TGTGCCAGCAGTAGCAGGGGGCGGTACGAGCAGTACTTC
once	TRBD1	TRBJ1-6	TRBV9	CASSSGRGDSPLHF	TGTGCCAGCTCATCAGGCAGGGGGGATTCACCCCTCCACTTT
-	TRBD1	TRBJ1-4	TRBV5-6	CASSPPGTGDEKLFF	TGTGCCAGCAGCCCACCCGGGACAGGGGATGAAAAACTGTTTTTT
-	-	TRBJ1-6	TRBV4-1	CASSPGGANSPLHF	TGCGCCAGCAGCCCCGGGGGAGCTAATTCACCCCTCCACTTT
-	-	TRBJ2-7	TRBV27	CASSLTGYYEQYF	TGTGCCAGCAGTTTAACAGGATACTACGAGCAGTACTTC
once	TRBD2	TRBJ2-3	TRBV6-2/TRBV6-3	CASSPMTSGRTDTQYF	TGTGCCAGCAGCCCTATGACTAGCGGGCGCACAGATACGCAGTATTTT
-	TRBD1	TRBJ2-7	TRBV24-1	CATSEDRFPYEQYF	TGTGCCACCAGTGAGGACAGGTTCCCCTACGAGCAGTACTTC